One T cell receptor (beta chain) is described in this entry. This clone appeared a single time. Its antigen remains unidentified. No clone much larger than this one lies a single base away; base qualities are absent. This specimen belongs to a study of T cell responses to AZD1222 COVID-19 vaccine (dated by TCRdb to about 2021). Notes on the research overall: AZD1222 recipients given second doses at about 4 weeks or at about 12 weeks were pooled, since spike-specific TCR depth and breadth were not found to differ between the two schedules. A total of about 230 trial participants underwent TCR sequencing, of whom roughly 210 received two doses of AZD1222 and 26 received two doses of the MenACWY control vaccine. Trial participants were enrolled by age into 18-55, 56-69 and 70-plus year subgroups, with 148, 28 and 57 TCR-sequenced participants respectively. Results and caveats for the whole study, not just this receptor: Participants were mostly white British, with more females than males. The authors suggested clonal diversity may have been underestimated. Because no samples from the day 14 peak response were available, repertoires could be characterized only after the peak T cell response. In the small 56-69-year group, the increase in depth fell short of significance, most likely because of low power. Conclusions about previously exposed vaccinees are limited, since just six or seven AZD1222 recipients were seropositive for SARS-CoV-2 at baseline. After two AZD1222 doses, both the breadth and the depth of spike-specific TCRs were significantly higher than at day 0 and than in MenACWY recipients. Vaccine-associated CD4 TCRs spanned the whole spike protein, with dominant responses in regions 160-218 and 743-854. Reportedly, close to half of the unique spike-specific TCRs recognized epitopes lying outside the regions that are mutated in the B.1.351 and B.1.1.7 variants.

This specimen's time point label, per the study, means: baseline before first vaccination. Vaccinee samples were obtained from the UK trials COV001 and COV002, which included a single-blind randomized controlled phase 2/3 trial of AZD1222 (ChAdOx1 nCoV-19) in healthy adults. Trial participant PBMC samples were collected at day 0 and day 28 after the second dose for TCRbeta chain sequencing. Trimming at the junction amounts to 1 base on V and 7 bases on J, and the germline ends lie 13 bases apart. Taken from cysteine to phenylalanine, the CDR3 has 14 residues. Just CDR3 DNA is preserved here, 42 bases in frame from base 1. The germline V gene supplies CDR1 MGHRA and CDR2 YSYEKL. The CDR3 regions of human TCRbeta chains were analyzed by immunosequencing. The paper's processing steps were these. TCRs in the repertoires were compared against a reference library of SARS-CoV-2-specific TCRs that had been generated with the MIRA antigen-specificity platform. Breadth meant the fraction of unique TCRs that were SARS-CoV-2-associated, whereas depth meant the fraction of total T cells that were SARS-CoV-2-associated. Using the MIRA data, every spike-specific TCR was mapped to the spike region that the TCR reacted to and assigned to either a CD4 or a CD8 class. Log10-transformed breadth and depth values were compared by one-way ANOVA with Sidak's multiple comparisons tests. TCRdb's version of the immuneACCESS table is confined to in-frame rearrangements and falls short of the full clone set. An unresolved V gene accounts for under half of the shortfall where checked; the remainder is of unknown origin. Clone size and the V and J calls come from that table; the DNA yielded D and trimming. A total of about 130,000 clones appear in this sample, more than 85% of them only once. The ten most abundant clones make up approximately 3.3% of the sample.

The clonotype was recovered from an adult in good health. The sequence links TRBV4-1 to TRBJ1-2, with no confidently assigned D gene. This material consisted of peripheral blood, taken on day 0 of AZD1222 vaccination. The CDR3 has the sequence CASSQVFGISGYTF. In nucleotides, the sequence is TGCGCCAGCAGCCAAGTGTTTGGGATAAGTGGCTACACCTTC.